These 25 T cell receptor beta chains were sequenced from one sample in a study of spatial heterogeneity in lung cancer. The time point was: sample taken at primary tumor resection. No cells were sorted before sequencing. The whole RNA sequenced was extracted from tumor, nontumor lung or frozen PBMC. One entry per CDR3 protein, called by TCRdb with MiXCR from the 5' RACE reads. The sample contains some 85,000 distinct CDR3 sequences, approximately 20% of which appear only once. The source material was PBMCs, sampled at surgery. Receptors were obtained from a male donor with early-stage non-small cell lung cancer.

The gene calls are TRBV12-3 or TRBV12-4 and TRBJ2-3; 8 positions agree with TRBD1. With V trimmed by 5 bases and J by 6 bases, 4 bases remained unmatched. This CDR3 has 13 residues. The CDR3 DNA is TGTGCCAGCAGTCTAGGACAGGGTGATACGCAGTATTTT. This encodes CASSLGQGDTQYF.

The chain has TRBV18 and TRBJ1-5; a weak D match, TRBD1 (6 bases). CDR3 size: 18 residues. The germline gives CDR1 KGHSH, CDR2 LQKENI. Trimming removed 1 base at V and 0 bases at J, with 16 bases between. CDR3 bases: TGTGCCAGCTCACCACAACAGGGTGATTCCCATAGCAATCAGCCCCAGCATTTT. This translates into CASSPQQGDSHSNQPQHF.

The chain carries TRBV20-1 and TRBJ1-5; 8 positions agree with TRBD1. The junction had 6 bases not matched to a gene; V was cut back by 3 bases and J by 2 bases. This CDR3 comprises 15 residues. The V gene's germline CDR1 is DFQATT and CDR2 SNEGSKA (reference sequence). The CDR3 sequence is CSASQGAHGNQPQHF. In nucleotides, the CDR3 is TGCAGTGCTAGTCAGGGGGCTCACGGCAATCAGCCCCAGCATTTT.

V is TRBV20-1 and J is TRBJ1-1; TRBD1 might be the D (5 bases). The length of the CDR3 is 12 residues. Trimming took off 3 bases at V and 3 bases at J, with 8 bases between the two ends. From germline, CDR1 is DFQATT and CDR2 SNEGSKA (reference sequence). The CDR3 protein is CSASQGDTEAFF. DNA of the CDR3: TGCAGTGCTAGTCAGGGAGACACTGAAGCTTTCTTT.

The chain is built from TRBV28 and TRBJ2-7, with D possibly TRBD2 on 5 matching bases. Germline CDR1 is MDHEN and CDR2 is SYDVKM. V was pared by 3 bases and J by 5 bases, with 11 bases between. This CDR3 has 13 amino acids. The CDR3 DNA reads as TGTGCCAGCAGTTTCGGAGGAGTTAACGAGCAGTACTTC. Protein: CASSFGGVNEQYF.

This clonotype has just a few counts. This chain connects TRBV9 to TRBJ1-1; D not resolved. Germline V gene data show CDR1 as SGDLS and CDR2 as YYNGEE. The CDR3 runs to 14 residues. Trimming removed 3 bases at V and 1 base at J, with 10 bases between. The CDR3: CASSAGDKNTEAFF. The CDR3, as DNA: TGTGCCAGCAGCGCTGGAGACAAGAACACTGAAGCTTTCTTT.

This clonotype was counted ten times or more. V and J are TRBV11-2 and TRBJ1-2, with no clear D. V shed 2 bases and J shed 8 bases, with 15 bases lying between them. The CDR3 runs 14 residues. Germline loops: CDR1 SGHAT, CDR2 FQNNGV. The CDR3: CASSLLEAYGGYTF. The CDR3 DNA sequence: TGTGCCAGCAGCTTACTCGAGGCGTATGGCGGCTACACCTTC.

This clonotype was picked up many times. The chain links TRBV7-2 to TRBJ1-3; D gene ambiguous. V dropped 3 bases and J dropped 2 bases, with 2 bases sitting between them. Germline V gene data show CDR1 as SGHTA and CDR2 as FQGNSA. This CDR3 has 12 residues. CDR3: CASSFTGNTIYF. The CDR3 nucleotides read TGTGCCAGCAGCTTTACTGGAAACACCATATATTTT. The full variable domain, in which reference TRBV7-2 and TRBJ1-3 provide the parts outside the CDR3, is GAGVSQSPSNKVTEKGKDVELRCDPISGHTALYWYRQSLGQGLEFLIYFQGNSAPDKSGLPSDRFSAERTGGSVSTLTIQRTQQEDSAVYLCASSFTGNTIYFGEGSWLTVV.

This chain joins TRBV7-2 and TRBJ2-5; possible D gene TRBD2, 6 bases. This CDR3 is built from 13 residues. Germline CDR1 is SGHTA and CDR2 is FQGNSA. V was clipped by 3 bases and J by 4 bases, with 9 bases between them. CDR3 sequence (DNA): TGTGCCAGCAGCTTCGGAGGGTCAGAGACCCAGTACTTC. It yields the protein CASSFGGSETQYF.

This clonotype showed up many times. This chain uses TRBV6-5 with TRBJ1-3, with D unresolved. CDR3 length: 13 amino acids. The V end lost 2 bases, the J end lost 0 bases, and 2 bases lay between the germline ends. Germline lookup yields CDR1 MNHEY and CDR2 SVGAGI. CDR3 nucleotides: TGTGCCAGCAGTTACACCTCTGGAAACACCATATATTTT. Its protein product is CASSYTSGNTIYF.

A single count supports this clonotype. CDR3 in DNA: TGTGCCAGCAGCTTAGGGTCCGCGGGAAACGAGCAGTACTTC. This codes for CASSLGSAGNEQYF. The rearrangement uses TRBV7-9 and TRBJ2-7; weak D call: TRBD2 (6 bases). Germline lookup yields CDR1 SEHNR and CDR2 FQNEAQ (reference sequence). Trimming cost V 1 base and J 5 bases, with 12 bases left between them. The CDR3 is 14 residues long.

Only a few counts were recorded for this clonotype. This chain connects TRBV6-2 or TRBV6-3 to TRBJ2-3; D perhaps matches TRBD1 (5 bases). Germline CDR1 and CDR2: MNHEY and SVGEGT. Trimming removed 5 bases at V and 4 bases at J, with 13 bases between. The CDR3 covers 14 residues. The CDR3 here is CASSVTEAADTQYF. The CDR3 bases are TGTGCCAGCAGTGTGACAGAGGCGGCAGATACGCAGTATTTT.

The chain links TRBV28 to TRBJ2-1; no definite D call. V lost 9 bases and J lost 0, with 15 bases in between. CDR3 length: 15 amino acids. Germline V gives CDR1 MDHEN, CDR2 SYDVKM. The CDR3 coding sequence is TGTGCCAGTCACACTCGGGCTAGCTCCTACAATGAGCAGTTCTTC. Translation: CASHTRASSYNEQFF.

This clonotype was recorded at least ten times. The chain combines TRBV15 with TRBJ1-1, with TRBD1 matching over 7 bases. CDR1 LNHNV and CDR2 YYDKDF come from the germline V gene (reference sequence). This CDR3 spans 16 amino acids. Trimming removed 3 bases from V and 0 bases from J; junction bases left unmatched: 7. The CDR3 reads CATSSTPGQLNTEAFF. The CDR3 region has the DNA TGTGCCACCAGCAGTACCCCGGGACAGCTGAACACTGAAGCTTTCTTT.

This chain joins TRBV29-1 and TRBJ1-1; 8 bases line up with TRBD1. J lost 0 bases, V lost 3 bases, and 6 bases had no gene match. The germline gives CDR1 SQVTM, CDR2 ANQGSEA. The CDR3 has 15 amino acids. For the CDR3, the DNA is TGCAGCGTTGAGCAGGGGGCGAGAATGAACACTGAAGCTTTCTTT. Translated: CSVEQGARMNTEAFF.

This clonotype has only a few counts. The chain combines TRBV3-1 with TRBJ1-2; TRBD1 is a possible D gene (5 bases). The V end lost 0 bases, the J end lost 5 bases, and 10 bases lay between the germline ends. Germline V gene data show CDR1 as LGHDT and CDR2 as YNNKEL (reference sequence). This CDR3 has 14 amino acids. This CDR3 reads CASSQDGRGYGYTF. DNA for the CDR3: TGTGCCAGCAGCCAAGATGGCCGGGGGTATGGCTACACCTTC.

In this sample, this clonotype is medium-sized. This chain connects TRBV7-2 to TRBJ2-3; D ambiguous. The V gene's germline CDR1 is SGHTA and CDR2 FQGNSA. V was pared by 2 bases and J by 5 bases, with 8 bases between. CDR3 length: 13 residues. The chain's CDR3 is CASSLNLVDTQYF. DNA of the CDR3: TGTGCCAGCAGCTTAAACCTTGTAGATACGCAGTATTTT.

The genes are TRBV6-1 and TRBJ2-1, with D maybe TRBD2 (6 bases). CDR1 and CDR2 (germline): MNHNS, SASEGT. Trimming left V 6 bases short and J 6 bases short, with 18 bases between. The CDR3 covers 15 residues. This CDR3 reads CASSLGGYPLNEQFF. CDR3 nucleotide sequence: TGTGCCAGCAGCCTGGGAGGATATCCCCTCAATGAGCAGTTCTTC.

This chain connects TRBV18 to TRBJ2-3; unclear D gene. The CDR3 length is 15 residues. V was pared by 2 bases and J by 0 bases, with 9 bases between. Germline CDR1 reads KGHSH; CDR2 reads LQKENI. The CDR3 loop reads CASSPEVGSTDTQYF. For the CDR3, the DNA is TGTGCCAGCTCACCAGAGGTGGGTAGCACAGATACGCAGTATTTT.

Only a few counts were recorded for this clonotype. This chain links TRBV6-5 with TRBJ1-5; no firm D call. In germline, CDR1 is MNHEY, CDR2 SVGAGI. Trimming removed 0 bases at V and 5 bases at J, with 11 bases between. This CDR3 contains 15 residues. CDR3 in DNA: TGTGCCAGCAGTTACTCCGCAACCCCCGATCAGCCCCAGCATTTT. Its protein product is CASSYSATPDQPQHF.

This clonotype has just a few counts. The chain's CDR3 is CSAEWGQNTEAFF. For the CDR3, the DNA is TGCAGTGCAGAATGGGGACAGAACACTGAAGCTTTCTTT. The V call is TRBV20-1, the J call TRBJ1-1, with D possibly matching TRBD1 (6 bases). V was shortened by 6 bases and J by 1 base, with 12 bases between the two germline ends. The length of the CDR3 is 13 residues. Germline V gives CDR1 DFQATT, CDR2 SNEGSKA (reference sequence).

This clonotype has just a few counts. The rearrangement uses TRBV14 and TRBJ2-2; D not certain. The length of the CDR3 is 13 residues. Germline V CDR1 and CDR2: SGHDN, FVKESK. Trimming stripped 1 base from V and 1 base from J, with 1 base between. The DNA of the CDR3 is TGTGCCAGCAGCCAAGGGAACACCGGGGAGCTGTTTTTT. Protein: CASSQGNTGELFF.

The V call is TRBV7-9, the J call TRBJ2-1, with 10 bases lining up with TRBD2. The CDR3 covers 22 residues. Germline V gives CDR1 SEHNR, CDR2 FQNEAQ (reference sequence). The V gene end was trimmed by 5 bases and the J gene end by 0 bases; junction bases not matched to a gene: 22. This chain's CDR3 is CASSAIGQGPGLAITSYNEQFF. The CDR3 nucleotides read TGTGCCAGCAGCGCTATTGGGCAAGGACCGGGACTAGCGATAACCTCCTACAATGAGCAGTTCTTC.

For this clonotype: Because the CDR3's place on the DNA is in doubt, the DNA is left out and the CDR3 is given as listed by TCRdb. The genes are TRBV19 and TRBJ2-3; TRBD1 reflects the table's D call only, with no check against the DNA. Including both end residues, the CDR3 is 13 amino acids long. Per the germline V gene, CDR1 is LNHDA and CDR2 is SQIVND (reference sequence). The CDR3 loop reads CASRFGAGDTQYF.

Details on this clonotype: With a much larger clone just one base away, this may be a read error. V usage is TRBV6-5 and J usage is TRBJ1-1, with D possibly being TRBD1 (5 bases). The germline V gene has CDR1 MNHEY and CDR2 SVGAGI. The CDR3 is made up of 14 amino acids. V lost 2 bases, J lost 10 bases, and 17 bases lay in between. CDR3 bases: TGTGCCAGCAGTTACGGGGTCGGGGCCGGAGGAGCTTTCTTT. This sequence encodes CASSYGVGAGGAFF.